This T cell receptor (beta chain) was documented in a study of cytomegalovirus exposure and HLA in healthy donors. At the level of the study: There were about 85 million unique TCRs (from HLA-typed donors) in an early data release. Study-wide findings and caveats: Later genetic work tied a missense DCLRE1C variant to beta-chain V and J trimming. Specificity of a few CMV-associated chains for CMV antigens was verified in vitro.

The PCR had 60 Vbeta and 13 Jbeta primers. The data were produced by immunoSEQ multiplex PCR, yet TCRdb's version contains in-frame clones alone and is incomplete. The sample consists of some 150,000 clones, approximately 79% of them appearing once. To note about this clone: Its antigen remains unidentified.

The sequenced material came from PBMCs. This clonotype was obtained from a man aged 45-60 years in good health and CMV-seropositive.

CDR3 DNA sequence: TGTGCCAGTAAAAGTATGGGCAGGGGGCCTGAAGGCTACACCTTC. It is translated as CASKSMGRGPEGYTF. The J gene is TRBJ1-2, the V gene TRBV19; 8 nucleotides align to TRBD1. This CDR3 region has 15 residues. The ends lost 7 bases at V and 8 bases at J; junction bases unmatched: 15. Germline CDR1 reads LNHDA; CDR2 reads SQIVND (reference sequence). The whole variable domain, remainder taken from reference TRBV19 and TRBJ1-2, is DGGITQSPKYLFRKEGQNVTLSCEQNLNHDAMYWYRQDPGQGLRLIYYSQIVNDFQKGDIAEGYSVSREKKESFPLTVTSAQKNPTAFYLCASKSMGRGPEGYTFGSGTRLTVV.